The clone carrying this TCR beta chain was detected ten times or more. Antigen: not known. The sample comes from a study of regulatory T cells in long-lasting Graves disease. Study details: The term persistent Graves' disease signified upward of 5 years on antithyroid drugs with positive TSH receptor antibodies. Points from the study as a whole: Less diverse TCR repertoires were seen in persistent Graves' patients than in newly diagnosed ones. Persistent patients shared 2,700 or so public clonotypes among themselves. Newly diagnosed patients shared fewer, at under 1,000.

Assembly of TCR beta libraries relied on iRepertoire HTBI primers together with Arm-PCR of CDR3 regions. TCRdb recomputed calls from the multiplex PCR reads with MiXCR, one row per CDR3 protein. The data show almost 350,000 distinct CDR3 sequences, 20% seen once. The length of the CDR3 is 15 residues. The V end was cut by 5 bases, the J end by 4 bases, with 17 bases between. Germline V gene sequence: CDR1 SGHTA, CDR2 FQGNSA. Indicated time point: persistent/refractory GD, antithyroid drugs over 5 years with positive TRAb. Preparation of the TCR library used RNA extracted from PBMCs. This sequence was found in a female donor with Graves disease. This material consisted of peripheral blood mononuclear cells (PBMCs), taken when the disease was refractory, from a patient treated with antithyroid drugs. The J gene is TRBJ2-5, the V gene TRBV7-2, with D possibly being TRBD1 or TRBD2 (6 bases each). This CDR3 reads CASSLGYGGRETQYF. Here the CDR3 DNA reads TGTGCCAGCAGCCTAGGGTACGGGGGCCGAGAGACCCAGTACTTC.